This T cell receptor beta chain came from a study of blood T cell repertoires in COVID-19. Overall study: The study drew acute and convalescent COVID-19 samples from the United States, Italy and Spain. The cDNA or gDNA used as material had been derived from T cells, B-cell-depleted T cells, or PBMCs.

In the source study's methods: Amplifying reference gene primers gave estimates of nucleated cell counts. Profiling relied on immunoSEQ multiplex PCR, and the TCRdb table lists in-frame clones only, not all of them. D and trimming were read from the DNA, whereas the V and J calls and clone size are those reported in that table. The sample carries more than 95,000 clones, about nine tenths recorded once. The CDR3 loop spans 19 amino acids. The germline V gene has CDR1 GTSNPN and CDR2 SVGIG (reference sequence). The V segment lost 1 base and the J segment 0 bases; nucleotides outside the gene matches: 10.

The TCR originated in a human donor in a cohort sampled during active COVID-19. The J gene is TRBJ2-1, the V gene TRBV30; 12 bases are a match to TRBD2. Sample: peripheral blood. As DNA, the CDR3 is TGTGCCTGGAGTGGGGAGACTAGCGGGGGCACCTACTCCTACAATGAGCAGTTCTTC. Protein product: CAWSGETSGGTYSYNEQFF.